This TCR beta chain was profiled in a study of T cells in Graves' hyperthyroidism and ophthalmopathy. On this clonotype: The target antigen is unknown.

The V gene lost 0 bases and the J gene lost 6 bases, with 12 bases spanning the gap. The CDR3 totals 15 residues. Germline V gene data show CDR1 as MGHRA and CDR2 as YSYEKL. Study results and caveats: A median around six months before onset, the model predicted ophthalmopathy. Through a model of 13 V-J features, ophthalmopathy was separated from stable hyperthyroidism.

Regions amplified from RNA transcripts were the TCR beta CDR3 regions. An initial round of RT-PCR targeting the TCR CDR3 relied on the HTBI primer set. Via MiXCR, TCRdb re-called the multiplex PCR reads, giving one row per CDR3 protein. Among about half a million distinct CDR3 sequences listed, approximately 24% were seen once. PBMCs were sourced from less than 13 ml fresh peripheral blood. This TCR derives from a woman in her twenties or thirties with Graves' ophthalmopathy. J is TRBJ1-5 and V is TRBV4-1; the D is unclear. Material for sequencing was blood. The CDR3 here is CASSQERRESQPQHF. In DNA, the CDR3 is TGCGCCAGCAGCCAAGAGCGGAGGGAGTCTCAGCCCCAGCATTTT.